Presented here are 27 T cell receptor beta chains from one specimen sequenced in a study of blood T cells in healthy people across ages. A second about 7 to 12 cycle PCR used barcoded and J-beta primers. TCRdb re-called the 5' RACE reads through MiXCR, storing one row per CDR3 protein. This sample has 900,000 to 950,000 distinct CDR3 sequences; roughly 28% occur once, and the top ten carry about a tenth. These data were likewise used in another study, on T cells of mothers and their children.

The sample was blood. The source of these receptors is a middle-aged woman in good health.

The table lists this clonotype with many counts. V is TRBV29-1 and J is TRBJ2-7, with no clear D. The CDR3 covers 13 residues. Germline loops: CDR1 SQVTM, CDR2 ANQGSEA. V was pared by 4 bases and J by 3 bases, with 13 bases between. In DNA form, the CDR3 reads TGCAGCGTTGGGGATCGCAGGAACTACGAGCAGTACTTC. It codes for CSVGDRRNYEQYF.

The chain uses TRBV5-6 and TRBJ2-3, with 11 bases matching TRBD1. Germline assignment: CDR1 SGHDT and CDR2 YYEEEE. CDR3 length: 14 residues. Trimming took 3 bases from V and 7 from J; bases not matched to a gene: 4. This CDR3 reads CASSSGQGVYTQYF. Here the CDR3 DNA reads TGTGCCAGCAGCTCGGGACAGGGGGTATATACGCAGTATTTT.

The chain is built from TRBV6-2 or TRBV6-3 and TRBJ1-1; no definite D call. CDR3 length: 18 amino acids. The ends were cut back, 2 bases at V and 0 bases at J, with 19 bases in the middle. Germline V gene lookup returns CDR1 MNHEY and CDR2 SVGEGT. The CDR3, as DNA: TGTGCCAGCAGTTACCCCTTAACTGAAGAAGGAATGAACACTGAAGCTTTCTTT. The encoded protein is CASSYPLTEEGMNTEAFF.

This clonotype was seen many times. The genes are TRBV18 and TRBJ2-5; 9 positions agree with TRBD2. The CDR3 consists of 15 residues. V was pared by 3 bases and J by 2 bases, with 4 bases of the junction left unmatched. Germline assignment: CDR1 KGHSH and CDR2 LQKENI. The CDR3 DNA follows: TGTGCCAGCTCACCCGTAGCGGGGGATCAAGAGACCCAGTACTTC. The encoded protein is CASSPVAGDQETQYF.

The chain is built from TRBV7-2 and TRBJ1-2; D remains unclear. The CDR3 runs to 14 residues. CDR1 is SGHTA and CDR2 is FQGNSA in the germline V gene. Trimming removed 7 bases from V and 1 base from J, with 13 bases in between. The CDR3 spells CASTTTDGNYGYTF. The CDR3 bases are TGTGCCAGCACCACGACGGACGGTAACTATGGCTACACCTTC.

This clonotype occurred a few times. The rearrangement links TRBV28 to TRBJ2-7; D is ambiguous. V lost 1 base to trimming and J lost 2 bases, with 15 bases between them. This CDR3 is built from 16 residues. The germline gives CDR1 MDHEN, CDR2 SYDVKM. The CDR3 DNA reads TGTGCCAGCAGTTTATCACGGCTAGGCGAAACCTACGAGCAGTACTTC. This gives the protein CASSLSRLGETYEQYF. The whole variable domain, remainder taken from reference TRBV28 and TRBJ2-7, is DVKVTQSSRYLVKRTGEKVFLECVQDMDHENMFWYRQDPGLGLRLIYFSYDVKMKEKGDIPEGYSVSREKKERFSLILESASTNQTSMYLCASSLSRLGETYEQYFGPGTRLTVT.

For this clonotype: Being one base from a much bigger clone, this may be a read error. Likely a read error: the CDR3 ends without its conserved phenylalanine or tryptophan. V gene TRBV20-1 combines with J gene TRBJ1-1; D is uncertain. V was trimmed by 6 bases and J by 11 bases, leaving 10 bases between them. The CDR3 spans 9 residues. Germline CDR1 is DFQATT and CDR2 is SNEGSKA (reference sequence). The CDR3 is CSAQASAFL. DNA of the CDR3: TGCAGTGCCCAGGCCAGTGCTTTCTTG.

This clonotype was seen many times. The J gene is TRBJ1-2, the V gene TRBV6-6; D is possibly TRBD1 (6 bases). The CDR3 extends over 13 amino acids. Trimming shortened V by 2 bases and J by 6 bases, and 10 bases separated the two germline ends. Per the germline V gene, CDR1 is MNHNY and CDR2 is SVGAGI (reference sequence). The CDR3 nucleotides are TGTGCCAGCAGTTACGGTCAGGGGAATGGCTACACCTTC. Protein: CASSYGQGNGYTF.

The genes are TRBV30 and TRBJ1-2; D gene unclear. The CDR3 runs 13 residues. Germline assignment: CDR1 GTSNPN and CDR2 SVGIG (reference sequence). V shed 2 bases and J shed 4 bases, with 11 bases lying between them. CDR3 nucleotide sequence: TGTGCCTGGAGTCCAATTCGATCCTATGGCTACACCTTC. This codes for CAWSPIRSYGYTF.

As to this clonotype: The CDR3 end shows no conserved phenylalanine or tryptophan, and so a read error is likely. This chain uses TRBV7-2 with TRBJ2-7; the D call may be TRBD1 or TRBD2 (6 bases each). This CDR3 is built from 15 residues. V gave up 1 base and J gave up 0 bases, with 10 bases separating them. Germline V gene data show CDR1 as SGHTA and CDR2 as FQGNSA. The CDR3 reads CASSLGGGSSYEQYL. The CDR3 nucleotides read TGTGCCAGCAGCTTAGGAGGGGGGAGCTCCTACGAGCAGTACCTC.

This clonotype was counted a few times. The V gene is TRBV20-1, the J gene TRBJ1-6, with TRBD1 identical over 8 bases. Germline assignment: CDR1 DFQATT and CDR2 SNEGSKA (reference sequence). The CDR3 contains 15 residues. Trimming removed 2 bases from V and 7 bases from J; junction bases left unmatched: 7. The CDR3 nucleotides read TGCAGTGCTAGATCCCAGGGGGCATTAAATTCACCCCTCCACTTT. Translation gives CSARSQGALNSPLHF.

V usage is TRBV5-1 and J usage is TRBJ2-2; TRBD1 matches at 9 bases. J lost 4 bases, V lost 3 bases, and 7 bases had no gene match. CDR3 length: 16 residues. Per the germline V gene, CDR1 is SGHRS and CDR2 is YFSETQ. The CDR3 here is CASSSTPGQGTGELFF. CDR3 sequence (DNA): TGCGCCAGCAGCTCCACACCGGGACAGGGCACCGGGGAGCTGTTTTTT. Supplemented by reference TRBV5-1 and TRBJ2-2, the full variable domain reads KAGVTQTPRYLIKTRGQQVTLSCSPISGHRSVSWYQQTPGQGLQFLFEYFSETQRNKGNFPGRFSGRQFSNSRSEMNVSTLELGDSALYLCASSSTPGQGTGELFFGEGSRLTVL.

This clonotype appeared many times. The chain links TRBV4-3 to TRBJ2-1; 8 nucleotides line up with TRBD2. V trimming: 0 bases; J trimming: 8 bases; junction bases outside the gene matches: 9. CDR1 LGHNA and CDR2 YSLEER come from the germline V gene. The CDR3 covers 16 residues. For the CDR3, the DNA is TGCGCCAGCAGCCAAGATGACCGGGGGGGGTTCGATGAGCAGTTCTTC. Translating it yields CASSQDDRGGFDEQFF.

The V gene is TRBV9, the J gene TRBJ2-7, with D uncertain. Germline assignment: CDR1 SGDLS and CDR2 YYNGEE. There are 13 residues in the CDR3. V gave up 4 bases and J gave up 5 bases, with 13 bases separating them. Here the CDR3 reads CASSPDGGNEQYF. The CDR3 nucleotides are TGTGCCAGCAGCCCGGACGGTGGAAACGAGCAGTACTTC.

This clonotype was counted many times. This chain uses TRBV20-1 with TRBJ2-5, with 7 bases fitting TRBD1. The CDR3 is 15 amino acids. The germline V gene has CDR1 DFQATT and CDR2 SNEGSKA (reference sequence). After removal of 5 bases from V and 3 bases from J, the junction contained 12 bases not matched to a gene. The CDR3 loop is CSASLPPDRKETQYF. The CDR3 DNA sequence: TGCAGTGCTTCCCTCCCTCCGGACAGGAAAGAGACCCAGTACTTC.

This chain uses TRBV12-3 or TRBV12-4 with TRBJ2-5; 9 bases match TRBD2. Losses at the gene ends were 5 bases for V and 6 bases for J; bases not matched to a gene: 10. This CDR3 region has 15 residues. In nucleotides, the CDR3 is TGTGCCAGCAGTCCTAGCGGGGCTGAGGAGAAGACCCAGTACTTC. Translated: CASSPSGAEEKTQYF.

This clonotype has more than one count but fewer than ten. The V gene is TRBV7-3, the J gene TRBJ2-4; 9 bases fit TRBD1. Germline V gives CDR1 SGHTA, CDR2 FQGTGA. J was trimmed by 13 bases and V by 3 bases; bases with no gene match: 7. CDR3 length equals 13 residues. The CDR3 reads CASSLGQGSGQYF. As DNA, the CDR3 is TGTGCCAGCAGCTTGGGACAGGGTAGTGGGCAGTACTTC.

The chain is built from TRBV29-1 and TRBJ2-3; the match to TRBD2 covers 8 bases. The CDR3 extends over 13 amino acids. Germline V gene lookup returns CDR1 SQVTM and CDR2 ANQGSEA. V was pared by 4 bases and J by 8 bases, with 8 bases of the junction left unmatched. The CDR3 sequence: CSVVTAGLGTQYF. CDR3 coding DNA: TGCAGCGTTGTTACCGCGGGACTAGGTACGCAGTATTTT.

Turning to this clonotype: This may come from a read error, since a much larger clone is one base off. The rearrangement uses TRBV12-3 or TRBV12-4 and TRBJ2-7, with D uncertain. The CDR3 sequence is 13 residues long. Trimming took off 1 base at V and 7 bases at J, with 11 bases between the two ends. CDR3 nucleotides: TGTGCCAGCAGTTTAGAGACCTACAATGAGCAGTACTTC. Protein sequence: CASSLETYNEQYF.

The chain joins TRBV7-8 to TRBJ1-5; possible D gene TRBD1, 5 bases. Trimming pared 1 base from V and 1 base from J, leaving 11 bases between. This CDR3 is 16 amino acids long. Germline loops: CDR1 SGHVS, CDR2 FQNEAQ. The CDR3 DNA is TGTGCCAGCAGCTTAGATGGGGGTTGGAGCAATCAGCCCCAGCATTTT. Translated: CASSLDGGWSNQPQHF.

This clonotype was recorded only once. The V gene is TRBV6-6, the J gene TRBJ1-5; 7 bases match TRBD1. Unmatched junction bases numbered 9, after V lost 7 bases and J lost 0 bases. Germline CDR1 and CDR2: MNHNY and SVGAGI (reference sequence). The CDR3 length is 16 residues. This CDR3 is CASINGDSDSNQPQHF. CDR3 DNA: TGTGCCAGCATAAACGGGGACAGCGATAGCAATCAGCCCCAGCATTTT.

The chain combines TRBV3-1 with TRBJ1-2; 10 nucleotides line up with TRBD1. CDR1 is LGHDT, CDR2 YNNKEL, per germline (reference sequence). Trimming took 3 bases from V and 5 from J; bases not matched to a gene: 12. The CDR3 contains 17 residues. The CDR3 here is CASSQLSGQGRLYGYTF. The CDR3 bases are TGTGCCAGCAGCCAGCTCTCGGGACAGGGGCGTTTGTATGGCTACACCTTC.

This clonotype has ten or more counts. The chain is built from TRBV30 and TRBJ2-1, with D uncertain. With 0 bases removed from V and 9 bases from J, the gap between germline ends came to 3 bases. CDR3 length: 10 amino acids. Germline CDR1 and CDR2: GTSNPN and SVGIG (reference sequence). CDR3: CAWSVSEQFF. CDR3 bases: TGTGCCTGGAGTGTCAGTGAGCAGTTCTTC. Full variable domain (remainder filled in from reference TRBV30 and TRBJ2-1): SQTIHQWPATLVQPVGSPLSLECTVEGTSNPNLYWYRQAAGRGLQLLFYSVGIGQISSEVPQNLSASRPQDRQFILSSKKLLLSDSGFYLCAWSVSEQFFGPGTRLTVL.

DNA of the CDR3: TGTGCCAGCAGTTTGGGGTCCCTCCATCAGCCCCAGCATTTT. This translates into CASSLGSLHQPQHF. V is TRBV27 and J is TRBJ1-5; D not resolved. Trimming cost V 3 bases and J 5 bases, with 11 bases left between them. CDR3 length equals 14 residues. Germline V gene sequence: CDR1 MNHEY, CDR2 SMNVEV (reference sequence).

There are many counts of this clonotype. The chain recombines TRBV27 with TRBJ2-7, with a tentative D call TRBD1 (5 bases). V shed 8 bases and J shed 4 bases, with 15 bases lying between them. This CDR3 region has 13 residues. CDR1 and CDR2 (germline): MNHEY, SMNVEV (reference sequence). The CDR3: CASGSTRGYEQYF. DNA for the CDR3: TGTGCCAGCGGTTCGACAAGGGGTTACGAGCAGTACTTC.

J is TRBJ2-7 and V is TRBV20-1; no clear D gene. Germline-derived CDR1 and CDR2 are DFQATT and SNEGSKA (reference sequence). CDR3 length: 12 amino acids. V dropped 5 bases and J dropped 3 bases, with 11 bases sitting between them. The CDR3 nucleotides read TGCAGTGCTCCTGCAAAAAACTACGAGCAGTACTTC. This encodes CSAPAKNYEQYF.

This clonotype was seen more than once but under ten times. The chain links TRBV28 to TRBJ1-1; a possible D gene is TRBD1 (5 bases). V lost 2 bases, J lost 3 bases, and 13 bases lay in between. This CDR3 is built from 15 residues. CDR1 is MDHEN and CDR2 is SYDVKM in the germline V gene. As DNA, the CDR3 is TGTGCCAGCAGTTTAGCCACCGGGGCACACACTGAAGCTTTCTTT. This codes for CASSLATGAHTEAFF.